Shown below are 16 T cell receptor beta chains from a single sample sequenced in a study of CD8 T cells in Susac syndrome. It was with random hexamers that about 0.45 to 1 ug RNA was reverse transcribed. Via MiXCR, TCRdb re-called the immunoSEQ multiplex PCR reads, giving one row per CDR3 protein. The data show 170,000 or so distinct CDR3 sequences, under 95% seen once. Input material: CD4+ T cells from PBMCs. The receptors come from a human donor with Susac syndrome.

The rearrangement uses TRBV2 and TRBJ2-7, with 11 bases fitting TRBD1. Looked up from germline, CDR1 is SNHLY and CDR2 is FYNNEI. This CDR3 region has 15 residues. J gave up 6 bases and V 2 bases, and 6 bases lay outside the gene matches. CDR3 nucleotide sequence: TGTGCCAGCAGTGAAAGGACAGGGGGCCCCTCCGAGCAGTACTTC. Its protein product is CASSERTGGPSEQYF.

The chain couples TRBV5-4 to TRBJ1-4, with TRBD1 identical over 8 bases. V trimming: 3 bases; J trimming: 3 bases; junction bases outside the gene matches: 4. The CDR3 extends over 15 amino acids. The germline gives CDR1 SGHNT, CDR2 YYREEE (reference sequence). The CDR3 DNA follows: TGTGCCAGCAGCTACCGGACAGGGTCTAATGAAAAACTGTTTTTT. This codes for CASSYRTGSNEKLFF. Based on the CDR3 plus reference TRBV5-4 and TRBJ1-4, the full variable domain is ETGVTQSPTHLIKTRGQQVTLRCSSQSGHNTVSWYQQALGQGPQFIFQYYREEENGRGNFPPRFSGLQFPNYSSELNVNALELDDSALYLCASSYRTGSNEKLFFGSGTQLSVL.

This clonotype was counted only a few times. The chain is built from TRBV6-6 and TRBJ1-1; a weak D match, TRBD1 (6 bases). Germline V gives CDR1 MNHNY, CDR2 SVGAGI (reference sequence). There are 16 residues in the CDR3. Trimming took 0 bases from V and 2 from J, leaving 13 bases between them. The CDR3 nucleotides are TGTGCCAGCAGTTACTCGAGCGGCAGGGGAAACACTGAAGCTTTCTTT. Encoded protein: CASSYSSGRGNTEAFF.

V gene TRBV5-8 combines with J gene TRBJ2-7; perhaps TRBD2 as D (6 bases). The ends were cut back, 0 bases at V and 5 bases at J, with 12 bases in the middle. The CDR3 is made up of 14 amino acids. The germline CDR1 and CDR2 sequences are SGHTS and YDEGEE. The CDR3 spells CASSLDAGRNEQYF. Here the CDR3 DNA reads TGTGCCAGCAGCTTGGACGCAGGGAGGAACGAGCAGTACTTC.

The chain recombines TRBV20-1 with TRBJ2-1, with 8 nucleotides matching TRBD2. The CDR3 contains 16 residues. V lost 0 bases to trimming and J lost 7 bases; unmatched junction nucleotides: 11. The germline CDR1 and CDR2 sequences are DFQATT and SNEGSKA (reference sequence). In nucleotides, the CDR3 is TGCAGTGCTAGAGATATTGCGGGGGGCCGGTGGAATGAGCAGTTCTTC. Its protein is CSARDIAGGRWNEQFF.

The chain uses TRBV20-1 and TRBJ2-1; D tentatively fits TRBD1 or TRBD2 (5 bases each). Trimming shortened V by 6 bases and J by 15 bases, and 18 bases separated the two germline ends. CDR3 length equals 11 residues. Germline CDR1 is DFQATT and CDR2 is SNEGSKA (reference sequence). The CDR3 DNA follows: TGCAGTGCAACCACCCGGGACCATGCGTTCTTC. Protein product: CSATTRDHAFF.

The chain recombines TRBV20-1 with TRBJ2-3, with 9 bases lining up with TRBD2. The CDR3 runs 16 residues. Germline V gives CDR1 DFQATT, CDR2 SNEGSKA (reference sequence). The junction had 6 bases not matched to a gene; V was cut back by 2 bases and J by 0 bases. The CDR3 nucleotides read TGCAGTGCTAGAAGGGTAGCGGGGGAGAGCACAGATACGCAGTATTTT. Encoded protein: CSARRVAGESTDTQYF.

The chain uses TRBV14 and TRBJ1-1; D gene uncertain. Germline CDR1 reads SGHDN; CDR2 reads FVKESK. The CDR3 runs to 13 residues. The V end lost 4 bases, the J end lost 7 bases, and 13 bases lay between the germline ends. CDR3 sequence (DNA): TGTGCCAGCAGCCCCAGGATAGTGGGTGAAGCTTTCTTT. Translation gives CASSPRIVGEAFF.

V gene TRBV21-1 combines with J gene TRBJ2-3. TRBV21-1 is tagged as a pseudogene. This CDR3 has 15 amino acids. The CDR3 DNA reads TGTGCCAGCAGCAAAGGTCAGACGGACACAGATACGCAGTATTTT. Its translation is CASSKGQTDTDTQYF.

The V gene is TRBV5-4, the J gene TRBJ1-1; no clear D gene. Germline CDR1 and CDR2: SGHNT and YYREEE (reference sequence). The CDR3 spans 14 residues. Trimming left V 3 bases short and J 5 bases short, with 14 bases between. CDR3 loop: CASSSFGEGTEAFF. DNA of the CDR3: TGTGCCAGCAGCTCTTTCGGGGAGGGAACTGAAGCTTTCTTT.

V is TRBV4-2 and J is TRBJ2-3; unclear D gene. This CDR3 spans 14 amino acids. V dropped 0 bases and J dropped 2 bases, with 6 bases sitting between them. Per the germline V gene, CDR1 is LGHNA and CDR2 is YNFKEQ. CDR3 in amino acids: CASSQDYDTDTQYF. The CDR3 coding sequence is TGTGCCAGCAGCCAAGATTATGACACAGATACGCAGTATTTT.

This clonotype was found a few times. This chain links TRBV18 with TRBJ2-2, with no clear D. V lost 1 base to trimming and J lost 4 bases, with 4 bases between them. This CDR3 has 13 amino acids. Germline assignment: CDR1 KGHSH and CDR2 LQKENI. CDR3 bases: TGTGCCAGCTCACCACGTGGCACCGGGGAGCTGTTTTTT. Encoded protein: CASSPRGTGELFF.

The genes are TRBV11-2 and TRBJ1-2; no clear D gene. CDR1 and CDR2 (germline): SGHAT, FQNNGV. The V gene lost 0 bases and the J gene lost 4 bases, with 6 bases spanning the gap. This CDR3 has 13 amino acids. The CDR3 loop is CASSLDAIYGYTF. In nucleotides, the CDR3 is TGTGCCAGCAGCTTAGATGCCATCTATGGCTACACCTTC.

The J gene is TRBJ2-7, the V gene TRBV30; D is perhaps TRBD1 (5 bases). CDR3 size: 13 residues. Between the trimmed V and J ends, which lost 3 bases and 7 bases, there was a span of 16 bases. The germline gives CDR1 GTSNPN, CDR2 SVGIG (reference sequence). The CDR3 spells CAWRAGNHGEQYF. As DNA, the CDR3 is TGTGCCTGGAGGGCAGGGAACCATGGGGAGCAGTACTTC.

The J gene is TRBJ2-2, the V gene TRBV30, with TRBD2 matching 8 bases. J lost 5 bases, V lost 3 bases, and 8 bases had no gene match. Per germline, CDR1 GTSNPN and CDR2 SVGIG (reference sequence). This CDR3 is 15 amino acids long. The CDR3 region is CAWSPGGAFTGELFF. Written as DNA, the CDR3 is TGTGCCTGGAGCCCCGGGGGGGCCTTTACCGGGGAGCTGTTTTTT.

The chain is built from TRBV20-1 and TRBJ2-5; D remains ambiguous. Germline V lookup: CDR1 DFQATT, CDR2 SNEGSKA (reference sequence). The germline V and J ends were trimmed by 2 bases and 2 bases, with 3 bases remaining between them. This CDR3 contains 11 residues. The CDR3 sequence: CSARLQETQYF. Here the CDR3 DNA reads TGCAGTGCTAGACTACAAGAGACCCAGTACTTC.